A selection of T cell receptor beta chains follows, all from one sample in a study of Graves' ophthalmopathy and Graves' hyperthyroidism. Each CDR3 protein is one row after TCRdb ran MiXCR on the multiplex PCR reads. This sample has about 500,000 distinct CDR3 sequences, with just under 40% found just once. The sequenced sample consisted of peripheral blood or thyroid tissue (not recorded which). These receptors originate from an adult man with Graves' hyperthyroidism. Both conserved end residues are part of each CDR3. A D gene is named only where the DNA matches it firmly. Size is stated for part of the rows, as once, few or many counts, or as a class when the clone is expanded.

V gene	D gene	J gene	clone size	CDR3 protein	CDR3 DNA
TRBV15	.	TRBJ1-6	many	CATSRDPEQGPLHF	TGTGCCACCAGCAGAGACCCTGAGCAGGGCCCCCTCCACTTT
TRBV15	.	TRBJ2-3	few	CATSRDLVDTQYF	TGTGCCACCAGCAGAGATCTAGTAGATACGCAGTATTTT
TRBV11-2	TRBD2	TRBJ2-5	.	CASSLARTSGGETQYF	TGTGCCAGCAGCTTGGCCCGGACTAGCGGGGGGGAGACCCAGTACTTC
TRBV7-8	TRBD1	TRBJ2-2	many	CASSYPVGQGTGTGELFF	TGTGCCAGCAGCTACCCCGTAGGACAGGGGACCGGGACCGGGGAGCTGTTTTTT
TRBV29-1	.	TRBJ1-4	.	CSVTRTSGGGEKLFF	TGCAGCGTTACAAGGACTAGCGGTGGGGGCGAAAAACTGTTTTTT
TRBV10-3	.	TRBJ2-7	many	CAIRGSDSYEQYF	TGTGCCATCAGGGGGTCGGACTCCTACGAGCAGTACTTC
TRBV20-1	.	TRBJ2-5	many	CSARDRDPWTQYF	TGCAGTGCTAGAGATCGGGATCCGTGGACCCAGTACTTC
TRBV9	.	TRBJ1-1	many	CASSQHPNTEAFF	TGTGCCAGCAGCCAACATCCGAACACTGAAGCTTTCTTT
TRBV7-9	TRBD1	TRBJ2-2	.	CASSPRGQGLNTGELFF	TGTGCCAGCAGCCCACGGGGACAGGGCCTGAACACCGGGGAGCTGTTTTTT
TRBV4-1	.	TRBJ2-7	many	CASSQESEADEQYF	TGCGCCAGCAGCCAAGAATCCGAGGCGGACGAGCAGTACTTC
TRBV20-1	TRBD1	TRBJ1-1	many	CSAGPGTGYGEAFF	TGCAGTGCTGGACCCGGGACAGGGTATGGTGAAGCTTTCTTT
TRBV2	.	TRBJ2-5	.	CAWKEGFQETQYF	TGTGCCTGGAAAGAGGGGTTCCAAGAGACCCAGTACTTC
TRBV25-1	TRBD1	TRBJ1-6	many	CASSEQGAGVNSPLHF	TGTGCCAGCAGTGAACAGGGGGCCGGTGTTAATTCACCCCTCCACTTT
TRBV4-1	TRBD1	TRBJ2-5	few	CASSRFSGGETQYF	TGCGCCAGCAGCCGCTTCTCAGGGGGAGAGACCCAGTACTTC
TRBV2	TRBD2	TRBJ2-1	.	CASSEGLAGPYNEQFF	TGTGCCAGCAGTGAAGGGTTAGCGGGGCCCTACAATGAGCAGTTCTTC
TRBV9	TRBD1	TRBJ2-5	.	CASSVSWTGETETQYF	TGTGCCAGCAGCGTAAGTTGGACAGGGGAAACCGAGACCCAGTACTTC
TRBV6-5	.	TRBJ1-1	.	CASSYSTVAAEAFF	TGTGCCAGCAGTTACTCGACAGTGGCAGCTGAAGCTTTCTTT
TRBV20-1	.	TRBJ2-7	.	CSAREGRGEQYF	TGCAGTGCCAGAGAAGGGAGGGGGGAGCAGTACTTC
TRBV7-9	TRBD2	TRBJ2-7	few	CASSPPGTSGAYEQYF	TGTGCCAGCAGCCCACCCGGGACTAGCGGTGCCTACGAGCAGTACTTC
TRBV5-1	.	TRBJ2-7	.	CASSQDVTRGEQYF	TGCGCCAGCAGCCAGGACGTGACAAGAGGTGAGCAGTACTTC
TRBV19	.	TRBJ2-2	many	CASARTPENTGELFF	TGTGCCAGTGCCAGGACACCTGAAAACACCGGGGAGCTGTTTTTT
TRBV19	.	TRBJ2-2	.	CASSIGFPRTGELFF	TGTGCCAGTAGTATAGGATTTCCCCGGACCGGGGAGCTGTTTTTT
TRBV2	.	TRBJ2-2	many	CASRENTGELFF	TGTGCCAGCAGGGAAAACACCGGGGAGCTGTTTTTT
TRBV6-5	.	TRBJ1-1	many	CASSSRQARNTEAFF	TGTGCCAGCAGTTCCCGACAGGCAAGGAACACTGAAGCTTTCTTT
TRBV10-3	TRBD2	TRBJ2-5	many	CAISEGLAGETQYF	TGTGCCATCAGTGAGGGACTAGCGGGGGAGACCCAGTACTTC
TRBV6-5	TRBD2	TRBJ2-7	many	CASSYPGLAGGEQYF	TGTGCCAGCAGTTACCCCGGACTAGCGGGAGGCGAGCAGTACTTC
TRBV29-1	.	TRBJ1-5	many	CITLDSTSNQPQHF	TGCATCACCTTGGACAGTACCTCAAATCAGCCCCAGCATTTT
TRBV20-1	.	TRBJ1-5	many	CSAGEANRPQHF	TGCAGTGCAGGGGAGGCGAATCGTCCCCAGCATTTT
TRBV25-1	TRBD1	TRBJ2-7	.	CACRKRQGERNEQYF	TGTGCCTGCCGTAAGCGACAGGGGGAAAGGAACGAGCAGTACTTC
TRBV9	.	TRBJ1-4	once	CASSVGTGLEEKLFF	TGTGCCAGCAGCGTAGGGACGGGGTTGGAGGAAAAACTGTTTTTT
TRBV11-2	.	TRBJ2-1	many	CASSLSYNNEQFF	TGTGCCAGCAGCTTATCCTACAACAATGAGCAGTTCTTC
TRBV15	.	TRBJ2-5	.	CATSRDQGQGTQYF	TGTGCCACCAGCAGAGATCAGGGGCAAGGGACCCAGTACTTC
TRBV28	.	TRBJ1-2	many	CATLPGNYGYTF	TGTGCCACCTTACCCGGGAACTATGGCTACACCTTC
TRBV7-8	.	TRBJ2-5	once	CASSLDTGGSYNEQYF	TGTGCCAGCAGCTTAGATACGGGGGGCTCCTACAATGAGCAGTACTTC
TRBV5-8	.	TRBJ2-7	few	CASSSATDPWEQYF	TGTGCCAGCAGCTCCGCAACGGACCCTTGGGAGCAGTACTTC
TRBV3-1	.	TRBJ1-5	.	CASSHAGPIQPQHF	TGTGCCAGCAGCCATGCGGGGCCAATTCAGCCCCAGCATTTT
TRBV20-1	TRBD1	TRBJ1-1	many	CSATDQGVAEAFF	TGCAGTGCTACCGATCAGGGGGTCGCTGAAGCTTTCTTT
TRBV6-5	TRBD1	TRBJ2-6	.	CRDRGVPGANVLTF	TGTCGGGACAGGGGAGTCCCTGGGGCCAACGTCCTGACTTTC